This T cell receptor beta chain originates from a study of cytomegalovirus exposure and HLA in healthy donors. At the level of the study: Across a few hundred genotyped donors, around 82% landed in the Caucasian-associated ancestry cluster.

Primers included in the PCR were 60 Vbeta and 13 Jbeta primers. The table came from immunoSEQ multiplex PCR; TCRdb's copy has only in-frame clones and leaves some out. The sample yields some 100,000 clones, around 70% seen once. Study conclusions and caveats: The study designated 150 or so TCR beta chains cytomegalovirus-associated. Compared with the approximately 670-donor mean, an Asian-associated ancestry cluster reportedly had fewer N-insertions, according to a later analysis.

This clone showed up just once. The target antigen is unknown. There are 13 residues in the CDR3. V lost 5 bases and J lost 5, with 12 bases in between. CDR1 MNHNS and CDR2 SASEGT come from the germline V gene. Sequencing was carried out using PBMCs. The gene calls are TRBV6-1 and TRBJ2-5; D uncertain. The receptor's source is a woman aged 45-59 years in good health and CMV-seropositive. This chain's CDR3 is CASSFMVGETQYF. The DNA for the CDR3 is TGTGCCAGCAGTTTCATGGTCGGGGAGACCCAGTACTTC.